The next 18 T cell receptor beta chains were all read from a single sample in a study of cytomegalovirus exposure and HLA in healthy donors. A multiplex PCR was run with 60 Vbeta primers and 13 Jbeta primers. Repertoires were generated with immunoSEQ multiplex PCR, while TCRdb's copy carries only in-frame clones and drops some. In the table there are roughly 130,000 clones, about 61% of which are singletons. The sequenced sample consisted of PBMCs. These receptor sequences come from a male donor in good health and CMV-seronegative.

Details on this clone: An end of the junction differs from the germline gene, which may be a read error. This chain connects TRBV28 to TRBJ1-2; a possible D gene is TRBD1 (5 bases). This CDR3 has 13 amino acids. The germline V gene encodes CDR1 MDHEN and CDR2 SYDVKM. The CDR3 bases are TGTGCCAGCAGTTTATCAGGGTTCTATGGCTACCCCTTC. Protein product: CASSLSGFYGYPF.

This clone was found a few times. The rearrangement links TRBV9 to TRBJ2-1, with 9 bases matching TRBD2. The CDR3 consists of 14 residues. Germline CDR1 reads SGDLS; CDR2 reads YYNGEE. J gave up 5 bases and V 6 bases, and 6 bases lay outside the gene matches. DNA for the CDR3: TGTGCCAGCACCAGCGGGGGGATAAACAATGAGCAGTTCTTC. Translated, it gives CASTSGGINNEQFF.

The genes are TRBV7-9 and TRBJ1-5; weak D call: TRBD1 (6 bases). Germline V CDR1 and CDR2: SEHNR, FQNEAQ (reference sequence). V gave up 2 bases and J gave up 4 bases, with 18 bases separating them. This CDR3 spans 17 amino acids. CDR3 amino acids: CASSLTPGGRGNQPQHF. CDR3 in DNA: TGTGCCAGCAGCTTAACCCCGGGGGGGCGCGGTAATCAGCCCCAGCATTTT.

CDR3 coding DNA: TGTGCCAGCAGCCAAGATGTTGCGGCGAACACTGAAGCTTTCTTT. Protein sequence: CASSQDVAANTEAFF. The chain links TRBV4-2 to TRBJ1-1; no reliable D call. CDR1 and CDR2 (germline): LGHNA, YNFKEQ. V was shortened by 0 bases and J by 1 base, with 9 bases between the two germline ends. The CDR3 covers 15 residues.

This clone was counted a few times. The chain carries TRBV2 and TRBJ1-5; D ambiguous. Germline values: CDR1 SNHLY, CDR2 FYNNEI. The CDR3 loop spans 15 amino acids. V dropped 7 bases and J dropped 0 bases, with 13 bases sitting between them. The CDR3 region is CASTSRLNSNQPQHF. CDR3 sequence (DNA): TGTGCCAGCACCTCTCGGTTAAATAGCAATCAGCCCCAGCATTTT.

This chain uses TRBV30 with TRBJ1-2; possibly TRBD1 for D (5 bases). Germline CDR1 and CDR2: GTSNPN and SVGIG (reference sequence). Trimming removed 2 bases from V and 6 bases from J, with 7 bases in between. CDR3 size: 11 residues. The CDR3 reads CAWSPGNGYTF. The CDR3, as DNA: TGTGCCTGGAGTCCAGGGAATGGCTACACCTTC.

J is TRBJ2-1 and V is TRBV6-1; D not certain. V lost 3 bases to trimming and J lost 5 bases, with 2 bases between them. There are 11 residues in the CDR3. The germline CDR1 and CDR2 sequences are MNHNS and SASEGT. The CDR3 nucleotides are TGTGCCAGCAGTGACAACAATGAGCAGTTCTTC. Its protein product is CASSDNNEQFF.

In this sample, this clone turned up a few times. V is TRBV2 and J is TRBJ2-5; 7 bases line up with TRBD1. This CDR3 comprises 14 residues. V was clipped by 2 bases and J by 1 base; unmatched bases: 1. Germline-derived CDR1 and CDR2 are SNHLY and FYNNEI. The CDR3: CASSERGLQETQYF. Written as DNA, the CDR3 is TGTGCCAGCAGTGAAAGGGGGCTCCAAGAGACCCAGTACTTC.

This chain joins TRBV27 and TRBJ1-6; 7 bases are shared with TRBD1. V shed 4 bases, J shed 8 bases, and the junction held 11 bases outside the gene matches. The CDR3 length is 16 residues. CDR1 is MNHEY and CDR2 is SMNVEV in the germline V gene (reference sequence). CDR3 loop: CASSSITGDADSPLHF. For the CDR3, the DNA is TGTGCCAGCAGTTCCATTACAGGGGACGCCGATTCACCCCTCCACTTT.

This chain uses TRBV6-1 with TRBJ2-2; D perhaps matches TRBD1 (6 bases). The CDR3 loop spans 15 amino acids. V lost 1 base, J lost 4 bases, and 10 bases lay in between. Germline CDR1 and CDR2: MNHNS and SASEGT. The CDR3 sequence: CASSEGQVGTGELFF. CDR3 nucleotides: TGTGCCAGCAGTGAAGGACAGGTGGGCACCGGGGAGCTGTTTTTT.

V usage is TRBV7-9 and J usage is TRBJ2-5; no definite D call. CDR1 and CDR2 from the germline V gene are SEHNR and FQNEAQ (reference sequence). V was shortened by 3 bases and J by 8 bases, with 13 bases between the two germline ends. There are 13 residues in the CDR3. As DNA, the CDR3 is TGTGCCAGCAGCTTTGGCACCTCGGGTACCCAGTACTTC. Protein sequence: CASSFGTSGTQYF.

V usage is TRBV15 and J usage is TRBJ1-4; D gene unclear. The ends were cut back, 3 bases at V and 5 bases at J, with 13 bases in the middle. This CDR3 contains 15 residues. The germline V gene has CDR1 LNHNV and CDR2 YYDKDF (reference sequence). Here the CDR3 DNA reads TGTGCCACCAGCAGGCAGGCCGTCCGGAATGAAAAACTGTTTTTT. This codes for CATSRQAVRNEKLFF.

Notes on this clone: Other DNA sequences in the same sample also yield this CDR3. The rearrangement joins TRBV28 to TRBJ1-5; D is unresolved. Trimming took 6 bases from V and 0 from J, leaving 6 bases between them. Germline CDR1 is MDHEN and CDR2 is SYDVKM. The CDR3 spans 13 residues. The CDR3 is CASSRDSNQPQHF. The DNA for the CDR3 is TGTGCCAGCAGCCGCGATAGCAATCAGCCCCAGCATTTT.

This clone was seen more than once but under ten times. The chain recombines TRBV10-3 with TRBJ2-7; D is possibly TRBD2 (6 bases). The CDR3 is 14 amino acids. Trimming cost V 7 bases and J 0 bases, with 13 bases left between them. Germline CDR1 reads ENHRY; CDR2 reads SYGVKD. The CDR3 DNA reads TGTGCCATCAACCCCGGGAGTGTCTCCTACGAGCAGTACTTC. Protein product: CAINPGSVSYEQYF.

The DNA for the CDR3 is TGTGCCAGCACCCGAGTGGGGGGCGGGGGATACAATGAGCAGTTCTTC. This gives the protein CASTRVGGGGYNEQFF. This chain connects TRBV7-8 to TRBJ2-1; D may be TRBD2 (7 bases). The CDR3 consists of 16 residues. The germline V gene has CDR1 SGHVS and CDR2 FQNEAQ. V lost 7 bases and J lost 4, with 20 bases in between.

This clone turned up a few times. The gene calls are TRBV9 and TRBJ1-3; the D is unclear. CDR3 length equals 14 residues. V was shortened by 0 bases and J by 0 bases, with 4 bases between the two germline ends. The germline gives CDR1 SGDLS, CDR2 YYNGEE. In DNA form, the CDR3 reads TGTGCCAGCAGCGTAGGGAGCTCTGGAAACACCATATATTTT. It codes for CASSVGSSGNTIYF.

The chain carries TRBV13 and TRBJ1-4; D is uncertain. Germline values: CDR1 PRHDT, CDR2 FYEKMQ (reference sequence). The CDR3 length is 16 residues. V lost 0 bases, J lost 4 bases, and 12 bases lay in between. This CDR3 reads CASSLGLPGDNEKLFF. The CDR3 DNA reads TGTGCCAGCAGCTTAGGATTACCCGGAGATAATGAAAAACTGTTTTTT.

The V gene is TRBV27, the J gene TRBJ1-2, with 7 bases matching TRBD1. V was clipped by 5 bases and J by 5 bases; unmatched bases: 11. The germline V gene encodes CDR1 MNHEY and CDR2 SMNVEV (reference sequence). There are 15 residues in the CDR3. CDR3 amino acids: CASSPLGQKIYGYTF. The CDR3 DNA reads TGTGCCAGCAGTCCGCTGGGACAGAAAATATATGGCTACACCTTC.